The sequence of this T cell receptor (beta chain) was determined in a study of blood T cell repertoires in COVID-19. Study information: The United States, Italy and Spain supplied acute and convalescent COVID-19 samples. Sample material is recorded as cDNA or gDNA derived from T cells, B-cell-depleted T cells, or PBMCs.

With 4 bases clipped from V and 2 bases from J, the junction kept 7 bases outside the gene matches. Germline lookup yields CDR1 SGHRS and CDR2 YFSETQ. The CDR3 sequence is 17 residues long. Original processing methods: Using reference gene primer amplification, nucleated cell counts were estimated. Sequencing was performed with immunoSEQ multiplex PCR; in TCRdb, only in-frame clones are kept and a portion is missing. From that table come the V and J calls and clone size; the DNA was used to work out D and trimming. The sample holds about 97,000 clones, around four fifths seen once. The receptor was derived from a human donor in a cohort sampled during active COVID-19. Sequenced material: peripheral blood. The V and J genes are TRBV5-1 and TRBJ2-3, with TRBD2 matching 13 bases. The CDR3 reads CASSVGLAGRSTDTQYF. DNA of the CDR3: TGCGCCAGCAGCGTGGGACTAGCGGGGAGGTCCACAGATACGCAGTATTTT.